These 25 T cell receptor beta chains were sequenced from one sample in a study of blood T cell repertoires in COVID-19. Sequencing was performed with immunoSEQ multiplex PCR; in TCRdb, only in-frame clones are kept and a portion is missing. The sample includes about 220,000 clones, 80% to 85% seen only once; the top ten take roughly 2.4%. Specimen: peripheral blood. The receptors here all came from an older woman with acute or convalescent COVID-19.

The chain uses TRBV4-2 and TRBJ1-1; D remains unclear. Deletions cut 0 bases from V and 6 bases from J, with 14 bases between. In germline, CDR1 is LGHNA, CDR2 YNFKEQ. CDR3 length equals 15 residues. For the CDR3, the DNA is TGTGCCAGCAGCCAAGAAGTTTTTGGTGTAGCTGAAGCTTTCTTT. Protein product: CASSQEVFGVAEAFF.

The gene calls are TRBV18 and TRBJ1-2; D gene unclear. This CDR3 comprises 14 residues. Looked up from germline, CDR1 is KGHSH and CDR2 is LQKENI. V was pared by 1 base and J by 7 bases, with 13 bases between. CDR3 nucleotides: TGTGCCAGCTCACCACGAGGAGAGGGTGTTGGCTACACCTTC. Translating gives CASSPRGEGVGYTF.

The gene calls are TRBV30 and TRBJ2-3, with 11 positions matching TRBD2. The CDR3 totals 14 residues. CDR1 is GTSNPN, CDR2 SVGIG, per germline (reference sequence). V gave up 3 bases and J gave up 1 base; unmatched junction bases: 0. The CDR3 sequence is CAWRLAGGTDTQYF. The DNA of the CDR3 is TGTGCCTGGAGACTAGCGGGGGGCACAGATACGCAGTATTTT. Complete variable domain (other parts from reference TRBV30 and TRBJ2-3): SQTIHQWPATLVQPVGSPLSLECTVEGTSNPNLYWYRQAAGRGLQLLFYSVGIGQISSEVPQNLSASRPQDRQFILSSKKLLLSDSGFYLCAWRLAGGTDTQYFGPGTRLTVL.

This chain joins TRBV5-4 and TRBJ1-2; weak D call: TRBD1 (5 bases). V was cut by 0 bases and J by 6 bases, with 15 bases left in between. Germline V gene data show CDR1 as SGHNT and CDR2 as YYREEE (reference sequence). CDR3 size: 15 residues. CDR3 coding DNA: TGTGCCAGCAGCTTGGTGACTAGGGGAATGGATGGCTACACCTTC. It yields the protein CASSLVTRGMDGYTF.

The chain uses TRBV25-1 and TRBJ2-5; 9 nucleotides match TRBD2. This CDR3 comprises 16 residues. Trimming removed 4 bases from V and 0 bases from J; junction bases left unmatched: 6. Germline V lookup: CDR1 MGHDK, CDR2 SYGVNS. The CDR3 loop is CASSVGAGGYQETQYF. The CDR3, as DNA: TGTGCCAGCAGTGTGGGGGCGGGGGGGTACCAAGAGACCCAGTACTTC.

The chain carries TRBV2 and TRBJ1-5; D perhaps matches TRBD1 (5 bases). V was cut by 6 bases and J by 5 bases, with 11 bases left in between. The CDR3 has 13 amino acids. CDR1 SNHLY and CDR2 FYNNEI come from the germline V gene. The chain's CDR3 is CASSWGGDQPQHF. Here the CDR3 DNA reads TGTGCCAGCAGCTGGGGGGGGGATCAGCCCCAGCATTTT. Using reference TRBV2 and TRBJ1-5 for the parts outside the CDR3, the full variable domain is EPEVTQTPSHQVTQMGQEVILRCVPISNHLYFYWYRQILGQKVEFLVSFYNNEISEKSEIFDDQFSVERPDGSNFTLKIRSTKLEDSAMYFCASSWGGDQPQHFGDGTRLSIL.

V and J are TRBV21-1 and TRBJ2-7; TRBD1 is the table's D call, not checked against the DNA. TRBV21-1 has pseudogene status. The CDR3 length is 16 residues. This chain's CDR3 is CASSRLPGQRAYEQYF. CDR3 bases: TGTGCCAGCAGCAGGCTTCCGGGACAGAGAGCCTACGAGCAGTACTTC.

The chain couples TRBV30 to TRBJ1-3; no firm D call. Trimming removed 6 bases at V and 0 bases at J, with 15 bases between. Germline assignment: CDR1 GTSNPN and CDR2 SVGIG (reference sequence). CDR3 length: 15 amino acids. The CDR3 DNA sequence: TGTGCCTGTCGCGGGTCACGGTCCTCTGGAAACACCATATATTTT. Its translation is CACRGSRSSGNTIYF.

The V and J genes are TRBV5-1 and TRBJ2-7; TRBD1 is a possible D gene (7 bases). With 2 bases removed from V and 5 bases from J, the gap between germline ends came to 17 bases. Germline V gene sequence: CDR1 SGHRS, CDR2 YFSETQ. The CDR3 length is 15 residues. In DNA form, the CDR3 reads TGCGCCAGCAGCTTTACAGGGGAGGTGGTCGACGAGCAGTACTTC. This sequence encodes CASSFTGEVVDEQYF.

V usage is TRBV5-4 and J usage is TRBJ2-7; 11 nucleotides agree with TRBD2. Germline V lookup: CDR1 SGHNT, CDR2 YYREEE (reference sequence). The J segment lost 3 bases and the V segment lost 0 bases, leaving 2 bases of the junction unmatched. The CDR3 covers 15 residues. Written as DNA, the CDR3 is TGTGCCAGCAGCTTGGGCACTAGCGGGGGCTACGAGCAGTACTTC. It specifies CASSLGTSGGYEQYF.

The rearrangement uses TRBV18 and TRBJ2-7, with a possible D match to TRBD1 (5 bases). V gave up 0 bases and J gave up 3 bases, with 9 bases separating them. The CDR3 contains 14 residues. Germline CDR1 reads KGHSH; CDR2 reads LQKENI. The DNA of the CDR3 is TGTGCCAGCTCACCACCGGGGCAGAGCTACGAGCAGTACTTC. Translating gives CASSPPGQSYEQYF.

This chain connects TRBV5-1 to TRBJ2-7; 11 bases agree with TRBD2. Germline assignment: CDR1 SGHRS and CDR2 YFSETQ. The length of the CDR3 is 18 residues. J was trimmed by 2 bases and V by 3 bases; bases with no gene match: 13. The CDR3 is CASSSGLAGGIGTYEQYF. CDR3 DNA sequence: TGCGCCAGCAGCTCGGGGCTAGCGGGGGGCATCGGGACCTACGAGCAGTACTTC.

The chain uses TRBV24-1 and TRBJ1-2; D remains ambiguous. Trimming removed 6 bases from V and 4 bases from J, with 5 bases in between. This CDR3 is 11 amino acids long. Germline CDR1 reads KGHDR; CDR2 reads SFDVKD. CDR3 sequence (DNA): TGTGCCACCAGTCCCTCCTATGGCTACACCTTC. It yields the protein CATSPSYGYTF.

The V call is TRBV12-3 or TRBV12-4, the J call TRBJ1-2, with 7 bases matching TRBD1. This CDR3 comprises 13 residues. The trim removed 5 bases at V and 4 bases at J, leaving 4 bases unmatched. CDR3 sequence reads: CASSRTGTYGYTF. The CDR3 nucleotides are TGTGCCAGCAGTCGGACAGGAACCTATGGCTACACCTTC.

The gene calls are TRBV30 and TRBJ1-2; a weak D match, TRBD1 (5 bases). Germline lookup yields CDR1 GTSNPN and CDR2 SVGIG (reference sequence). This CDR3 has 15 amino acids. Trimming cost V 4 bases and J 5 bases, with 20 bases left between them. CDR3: CAWNPKGSRYYGYTF. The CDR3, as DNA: TGTGCCTGGAACCCTAAGGGGTCGAGATATTATGGCTACACCTTC.

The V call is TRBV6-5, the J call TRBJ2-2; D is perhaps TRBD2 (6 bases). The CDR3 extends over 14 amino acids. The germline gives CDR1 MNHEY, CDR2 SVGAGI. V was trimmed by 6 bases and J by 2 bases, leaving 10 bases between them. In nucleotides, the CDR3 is TGTGCCAGCAGACCGGGACTCAACACCGGGGAGCTGTTTTTT. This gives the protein CASRPGLNTGELFF.

This chain's CDR3 is CASRPRGYYGYTF. The CDR3 DNA follows: TGTGCCAGCAGACCCAGGGGATACTATGGCTACACCTTC. The J gene is TRBJ1-2, the V gene TRBV6-5; possibly TRBD1 for D (6 bases). The germline V and J ends were trimmed by 6 bases and 3 bases, with 11 bases remaining between them. Germline lookup yields CDR1 MNHEY and CDR2 SVGAGI. This CDR3 contains 13 residues.

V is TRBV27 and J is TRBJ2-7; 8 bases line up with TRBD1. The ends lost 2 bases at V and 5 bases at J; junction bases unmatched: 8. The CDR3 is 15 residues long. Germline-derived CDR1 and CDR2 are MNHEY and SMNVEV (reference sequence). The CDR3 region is CASSLRRQGRHEQYF. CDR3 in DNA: TGTGCCAGCAGTTTACGTCGACAGGGGCGGCACGAGCAGTACTTC.

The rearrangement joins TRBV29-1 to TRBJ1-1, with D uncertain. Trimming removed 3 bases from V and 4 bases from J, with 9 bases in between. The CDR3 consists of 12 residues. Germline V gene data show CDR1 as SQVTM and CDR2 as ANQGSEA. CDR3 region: CSVDVVGTEAFF. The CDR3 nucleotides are TGCAGCGTTGACGTTGTCGGCACTGAAGCTTTCTTT.

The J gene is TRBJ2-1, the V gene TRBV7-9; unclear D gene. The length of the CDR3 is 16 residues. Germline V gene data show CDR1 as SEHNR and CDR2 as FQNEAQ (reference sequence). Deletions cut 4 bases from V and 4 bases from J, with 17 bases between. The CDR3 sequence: CASSSIGTVAYNEQFF. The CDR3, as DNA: TGTGCCAGCAGCTCCATAGGTACAGTGGCTTACAATGAGCAGTTCTTC.

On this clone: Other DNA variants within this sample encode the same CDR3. The DNA of the CDR3 is TGTGCCAGCAGCTCGGTCGGGGGTTCCTACGAGCAGTACTTC. Its translation: CASSSVGGSYEQYF. The V and J genes are TRBV11-2 and TRBJ2-7; D may be TRBD2 (6 bases). The CDR3 sequence is 14 residues long. V gave up 4 bases and J gave up 1 base, with 11 bases separating them. CDR1 is SGHAT and CDR2 is FQNNGV in the germline V gene.

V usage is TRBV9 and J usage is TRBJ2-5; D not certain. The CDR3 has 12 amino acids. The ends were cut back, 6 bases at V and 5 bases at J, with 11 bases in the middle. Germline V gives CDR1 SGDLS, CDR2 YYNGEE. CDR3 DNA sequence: TGTGCCAGCACCATAGCAATCGAGACCCAGTACTTC. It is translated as CASTIAIETQYF.

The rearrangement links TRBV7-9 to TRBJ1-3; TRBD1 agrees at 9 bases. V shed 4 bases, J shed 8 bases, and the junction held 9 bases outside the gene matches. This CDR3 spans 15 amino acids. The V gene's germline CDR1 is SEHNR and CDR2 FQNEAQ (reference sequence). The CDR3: CASSSTGTGMDTIYF. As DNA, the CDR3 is TGTGCCAGCAGCTCTACCGGGACAGGGATGGACACCATATATTTT.

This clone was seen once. In DNA, the CDR3 is TGCAGCGTTGGGGACAGGGGGCAGGTTGAGACCCAGTACTTC. This translates into CSVGDRGQVETQYF. V gene TRBV29-1 combines with J gene TRBJ2-5, with TRBD1 identical over 12 bases. Germline assignment: CDR1 SQVTM and CDR2 ANQGSEA. The CDR3 contains 14 residues. With 4 bases clipped from V and 5 bases from J, the junction kept 5 bases outside the gene matches. Filled out from reference TRBV29-1 and TRBJ2-5, the complete variable domain reads SAVISQKPSRDICQRGTSLTIQCQVDSQVTMMFWYRQQPGQSLTLIATANQGSEATYESGFVIDKFPISRPNLTFSTLTVSNMSPEDSSIYLCSVGDRGQVETQYFGPGTRLLVL.

CDR3 region: CASSLAAGTSTDTQYF. As DNA, the CDR3 is TGCGCCAGCAGCTTGGCCGCAGGAACTAGCACAGATACGCAGTATTTT. V usage is TRBV5-1 and J usage is TRBJ2-3; D unresolved. CDR1 and CDR2 from the germline V gene are SGHRS and YFSETQ. With 0 bases removed from V and 0 bases from J, the gap between germline ends came to 11 bases. The CDR3 spans 16 residues.